Detailed here is one T cell receptor (beta chain). Noted treatment: randomized to nivolumab then ipilimumab (arm A) or the reverse (arm B). Method: immunoSEQ multiplex PCR; TCRdb's copy keeps in-frame clones and lacks some. This table has approximately 28,000 clones, around 80% appearing once. This record comes from a study of sequential checkpoint blockade in melanoma. This CDR3 contains 11 residues. The trim removed 1 base at V and 12 bases at J, leaving 0 bases unmatched. Germline assignment: CDR1 SGHDN and CDR2 FVKESK. The receptor comes from a human donor with melanoma. The material sequenced was CD8+ T cells sorted from blood (inferred from file names), taken from a patient given nivolumab and ipilimumab in sequence. The V call is TRBV14, the J call TRBJ2-1, with 7 nucleotides matching TRBD1. CDR3 nucleotide sequence: TGTGCCAGCAGCCAAGGGACAGGGCAGTTCTTC. This encodes CASSQGTGQFF.